This entry is about one T cell receptor (beta chain). Its antigen is not yet known. No base quality information exists; no much larger clone differs at one position. These data originate in a study of blood T cell repertoires in COVID-19 (dated by TCRdb to 2020 to 2021). Describing the broader study: Samples covering the acute and convalescent phases of COVID-19 were provided by collaborators in the United States, Italy and Spain. The material from the prospective study consisted of cDNA or gDNA derived from T cells, B-cell-depleted T cells, or PBMCs. Deeply sampled blood TCRbeta repertoires from subjects exposed to, actively infected with, or recovered from COVID-19 were included in the dataset. A freely available public database, intended as a resource for researchers studying the immune response to SARS-CoV-2, is where the repertoires were released. Samples came from the ongoing ImmuneRACE study (first 160 participants) plus 1,254 subjects from 6 global collaborators. A de-identified subject ID, COVID-19 status, age in years and sex were almost always included in the sample metadata. Where available, HLA class I and class II types were obtained from metadata supplied by the sample provider rather than from assay-based typing.

V is trimmed back by 6 bases and J by 0 bases, and the junction contains 14 bases that no gene match accounts for. The CDR3 runs 19 amino acids, cysteine and phenylalanine included. Only the CDR3 portion is preserved as DNA: 57 bases, with reading frame beginning at the first base. In the germline V gene (reference sequence), CDR1 corresponds to MNHEY and CDR2 to SMNVEV. Each collaborating institution followed its own protocols to collect whole blood in K2EDTA tubes. For TCRbeta analysis, collaborator samples were shipped as frozen whole blood, as isolated PBMCs, or as DNA extracted from either sample type. What the research found in general, with its limitations: Clinical and demographic metadata were provided uncurated, with the amount varying by source and participant.

TCRbeta CDR3 regions were amplified from genomic DNA using the immunoSEQ Assay, a bias-controlled multiplex PCR. Per the original workflow: Nucleated cell counts per sample were estimated from amplification of reference gene primers within the assay. To quantify the absolute abundance of each unique TCRbeta CDR3 rearrangement, sequence reads were collapsed and filtered. For each sample, productive Simpson clonality was calculated as the square root of Simpson's diversity index over productive rearrangements. In TCRdb, the immuneACCESS table is reduced to in-frame sequences with V and J assigned. These tables do not hold every clone; where another copy was compared, an unresolved V gene accounts for under half, and the others remain unexplained. The DNA gave D and trimming, while V, J and clone size come from that table. The sample has roughly 54,000 clones on record, 80% to 90% of them singletons. The ten largest clones capture over 25% of the sample.

The sequenced material came from peripheral blood. Here the chain combines TRBV27 and TRBJ1-6, with TRBD1 matching 7 junction bases. The receptor comes from a human donor in a cohort sampled during active COVID-19. The nucleotide sequence reads TGTGCCAGCAGACAATATACAGGGACAGTAAGCTCCTATAATTCACCCCTCCACTTT. This yields the protein CASRQYTGTVSSYNSPLHF.